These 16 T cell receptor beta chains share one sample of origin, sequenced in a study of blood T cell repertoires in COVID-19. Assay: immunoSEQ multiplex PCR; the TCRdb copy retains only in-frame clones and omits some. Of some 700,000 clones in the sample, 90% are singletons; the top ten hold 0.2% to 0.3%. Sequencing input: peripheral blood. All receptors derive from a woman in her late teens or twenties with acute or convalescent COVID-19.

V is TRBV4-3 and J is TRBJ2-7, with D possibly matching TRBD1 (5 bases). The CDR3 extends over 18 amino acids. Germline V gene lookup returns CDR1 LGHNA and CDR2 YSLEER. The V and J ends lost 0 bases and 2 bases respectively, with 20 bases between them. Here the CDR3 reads CASSQELGPYQPAYEQYF. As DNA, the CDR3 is TGCGCCAGCAGCCAAGAGTTGGGGCCATACCAACCCGCCTACGAGCAGTACTTC.

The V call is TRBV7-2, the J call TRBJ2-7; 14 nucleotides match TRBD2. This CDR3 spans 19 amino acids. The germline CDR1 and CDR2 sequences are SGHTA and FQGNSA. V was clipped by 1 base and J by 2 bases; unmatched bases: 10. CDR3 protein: CASSLGTPGLAGDTYEQYF. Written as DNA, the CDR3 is TGTGCCAGCAGCTTAGGGACTCCGGGACTAGCGGGGGACACCTACGAGCAGTACTTC.

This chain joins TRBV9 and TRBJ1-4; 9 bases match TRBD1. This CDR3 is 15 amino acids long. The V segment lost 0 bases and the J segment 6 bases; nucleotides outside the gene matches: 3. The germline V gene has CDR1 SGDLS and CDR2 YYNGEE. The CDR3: CASSVAGQGHEKLFF. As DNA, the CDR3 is TGTGCCAGCAGCGTAGCGGGACAGGGCCATGAAAAACTGTTTTTT. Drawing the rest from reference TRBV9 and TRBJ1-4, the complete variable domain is DSGVTQTPKHLITATGQRVTLRCSPRSGDLSVYWYQQSLDQGLQFLIQYYNGEERAKGNILERFSAQQFPDLHSELNLSSLELGDSALYFCASSVAGQGHEKLFFGSGTQLSVL.

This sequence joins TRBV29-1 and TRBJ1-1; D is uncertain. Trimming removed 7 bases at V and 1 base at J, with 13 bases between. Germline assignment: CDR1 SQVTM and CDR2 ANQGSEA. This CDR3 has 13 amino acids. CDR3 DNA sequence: TGCAGCGACCATCAAGCGGGGAACACTGAAGCTTTCTTT. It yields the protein CSDHQAGNTEAFF.

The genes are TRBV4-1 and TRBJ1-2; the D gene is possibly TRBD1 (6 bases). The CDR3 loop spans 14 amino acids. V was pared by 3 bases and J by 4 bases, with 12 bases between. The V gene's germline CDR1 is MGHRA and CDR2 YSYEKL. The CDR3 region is CASSQGGAVYGYTF. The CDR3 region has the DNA TGCGCCAGCAGCCAGGGGGGGGCAGTCTATGGCTACACCTTC.

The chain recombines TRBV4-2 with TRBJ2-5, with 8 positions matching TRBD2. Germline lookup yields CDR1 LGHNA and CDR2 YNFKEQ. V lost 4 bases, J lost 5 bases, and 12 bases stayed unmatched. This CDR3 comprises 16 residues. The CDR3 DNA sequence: TGTGCCAGCAGCCCTAGCTCCGGGACTAGTGGCGAGACCCAGTACTTC. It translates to CASSPSSGTSGETQYF.

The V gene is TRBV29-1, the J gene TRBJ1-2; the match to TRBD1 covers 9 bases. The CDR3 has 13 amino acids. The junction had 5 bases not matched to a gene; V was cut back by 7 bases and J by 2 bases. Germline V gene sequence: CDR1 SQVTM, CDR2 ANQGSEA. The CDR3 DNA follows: TGCAGCGCCCGACAGGGGGAGAACTATGGCTACACCTTC. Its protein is CSARQGENYGYTF.

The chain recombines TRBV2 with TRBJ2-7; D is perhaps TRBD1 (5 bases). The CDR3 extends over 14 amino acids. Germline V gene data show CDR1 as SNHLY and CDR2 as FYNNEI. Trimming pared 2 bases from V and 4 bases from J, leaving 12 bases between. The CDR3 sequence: CASSELVTEYEQYF. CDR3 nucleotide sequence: TGTGCCAGCAGTGAATTGGTGACAGAGTACGAGCAGTACTTC.

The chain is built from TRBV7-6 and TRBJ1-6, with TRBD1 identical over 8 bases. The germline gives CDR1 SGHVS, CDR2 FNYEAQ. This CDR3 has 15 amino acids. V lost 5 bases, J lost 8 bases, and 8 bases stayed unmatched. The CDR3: CASSLSDRGDSPLHF. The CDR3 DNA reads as TGTGCCAGCAGCCTATCCGACAGGGGAGATTCACCCCTCCACTTT.

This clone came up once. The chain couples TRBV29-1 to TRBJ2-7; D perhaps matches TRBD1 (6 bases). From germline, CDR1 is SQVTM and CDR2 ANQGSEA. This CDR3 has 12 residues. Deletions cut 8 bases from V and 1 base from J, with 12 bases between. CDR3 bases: TGCAGCTTCAGGCAGGGGTCCTACGAGCAGTACTTC. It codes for CSFRQGSYEQYF.

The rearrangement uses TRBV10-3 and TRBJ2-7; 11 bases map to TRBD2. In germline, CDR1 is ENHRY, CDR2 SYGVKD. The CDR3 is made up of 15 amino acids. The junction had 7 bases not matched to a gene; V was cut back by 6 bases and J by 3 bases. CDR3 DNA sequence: TGTGCCATCAGGGGACTAGCGGAGCCCCACTACGAGCAGTACTTC. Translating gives CAIRGLAEPHYEQYF.

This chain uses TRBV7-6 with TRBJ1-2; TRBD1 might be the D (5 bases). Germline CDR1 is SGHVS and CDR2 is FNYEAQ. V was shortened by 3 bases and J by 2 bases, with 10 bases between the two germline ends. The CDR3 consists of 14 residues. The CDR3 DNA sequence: TGTGCCAGCAGCTTGACGGGGGGAAACTATGGCTACACCTTC. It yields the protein CASSLTGGNYGYTF.

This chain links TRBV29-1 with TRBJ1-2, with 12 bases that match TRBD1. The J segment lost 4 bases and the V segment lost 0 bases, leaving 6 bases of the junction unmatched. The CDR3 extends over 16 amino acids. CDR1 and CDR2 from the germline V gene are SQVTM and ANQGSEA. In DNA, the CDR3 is TGCAGCGTTGAAGATGGGACAGGGGGCGCCTCCTATGGCTACACCTTC. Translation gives CSVEDGTGGASYGYTF. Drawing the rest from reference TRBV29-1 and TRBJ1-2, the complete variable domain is SAVISQKPSRDICQRGTSLTIQCQVDSQVTMMFWYRQQPGQSLTLIATANQGSEATYESGFVIDKFPISRPNLTFSTLTVSNMSPEDSSIYLCSVEDGTGGASYGYTFGSGTRLTVV.

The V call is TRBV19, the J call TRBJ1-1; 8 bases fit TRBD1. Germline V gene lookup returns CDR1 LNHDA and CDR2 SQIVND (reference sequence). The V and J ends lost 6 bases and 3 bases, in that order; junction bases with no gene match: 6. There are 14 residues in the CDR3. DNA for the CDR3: TGTGCCAGTAGACCCGGGACAGGCCACACTGAAGCTTTCTTT. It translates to CASRPGTGHTEAFF.

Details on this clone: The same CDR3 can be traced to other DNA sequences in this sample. The CDR3 DNA sequence: TGTGCCAGCAGTGACGGGACTAGCGGGGGGGCAGATACGCAGTATTTT. Its protein product is CASSDGTSGGADTQYF. The chain combines TRBV6-4 with TRBJ2-3; 16 bases fit TRBD2. V shed 2 bases and J 4 bases; nucleotides not matched to a gene: 0. Germline CDR1 reads MRHNA; CDR2 reads SNTAGT. This CDR3 has 16 residues.

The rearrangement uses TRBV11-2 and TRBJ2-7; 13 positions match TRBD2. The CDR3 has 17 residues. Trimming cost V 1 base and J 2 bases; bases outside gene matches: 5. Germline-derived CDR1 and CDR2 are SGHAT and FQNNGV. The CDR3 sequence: CASSLGLAGGPPYEQYF. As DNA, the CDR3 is TGTGCCAGCAGCTTAGGACTAGCGGGGGGACCCCCCTACGAGCAGTACTTC. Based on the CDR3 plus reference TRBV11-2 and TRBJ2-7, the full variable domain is EAGVAQSPRYKIIEKRQSVAFWCNPISGHATLYWYQQILGQGPKLLIQFQNNGVVDDSQLPKDRFSAERLKGVDSTLKIQPAKLEDSAVYLCASSLGLAGGPPYEQYFGPGTRLTVT.